These 24 T cell receptor beta chains were all obtained from the same sample, sequenced in a study of blood T cells in healthy people across ages. Then a second PCR, running roughly 6 to 12 cycles, was carried out with a sample-barcoded 5' primer and a J-beta primer mix. TCRdb reprocessed the 5' RACE reads with MiXCR, giving one entry per CDR3 protein. The profile shows roughly 800,000 distinct CDR3 sequences, 36% of them singletons. Source material: blood. The receptor set was obtained from a man aged 18-30 years in good health.

At least ten counts were recorded for this clonotype. The V gene is TRBV29-1, the J gene TRBJ2-5; a possible D gene is TRBD1 (6 bases). In germline, CDR1 is SQVTM, CDR2 ANQGSEA. Trimming took off 6 bases at V and 5 bases at J, with 10 bases between the two ends. The CDR3 has 11 amino acids. CDR3 loop: CSVRTGETQYF. The CDR3 coding sequence is TGCAGCGTACGAACAGGGGAGACCCAGTACTTC.

This clonotype appeared a few times. The V gene is TRBV20-1, the J gene TRBJ1-6, with D maybe TRBD1 (6 bases). Germline CDR1 and CDR2: DFQATT and SNEGSKA (reference sequence). V was shortened by 2 bases and J by 3 bases, with 14 bases between the two germline ends. The CDR3 totals 16 residues. The CDR3 reads CSARMEGGDYNSPLHF. The CDR3 bases are TGCAGTGCTAGAATGGAGGGGGGCGACTATAATTCACCCCTCCACTTT.

This clonotype turned up a few times. The chain carries TRBV4-1 and TRBJ1-6; 9 positions match TRBD1. The CDR3 runs to 15 residues. Germline V gives CDR1 MGHRA, CDR2 YSYEKL. V trimming: 2 bases; J trimming: 9 bases; junction bases outside the gene matches: 5. The CDR3 nucleotides read TGCGCCAGCAGCCAACGGACAGGGGTAGCTTCACCCCTCCACTTT. Translating gives CASSQRTGVASPLHF.

This clonotype turned up a few times. The chain uses TRBV12-3 or TRBV12-4 and TRBJ1-1; D possibly corresponds to TRBD1 (6 bases). The V and J ends lost 6 bases and 6 bases respectively, with 17 bases between them. This CDR3 region has 14 residues. The CDR3 sequence: CASRARGRLAEAFF. CDR3 coding DNA: TGTGCCAGCAGGGCCAGGGGAAGACTCGCTGAAGCTTTCTTT.

This clonotype was counted between two and nine times. V and J are TRBV20-1 and TRBJ1-4; the D gene is possibly TRBD1 (6 bases). The germline V gene has CDR1 DFQATT and CDR2 SNEGSKA (reference sequence). The CDR3 has 15 residues. The V gene lost 1 base and the J gene lost 5 bases, with 14 bases spanning the gap. DNA of the CDR3: TGCAGTGCTAGAGCCTGGACAGCTCGGAATGAAAAACTGTTTTTT. Amino acids: CSARAWTARNEKLFF.

This clonotype was seen at least ten times. The chain combines TRBV20-1 with TRBJ1-4; perhaps TRBD1 as D (5 bases). The V gene's germline CDR1 is DFQATT and CDR2 SNEGSKA (reference sequence). This CDR3 has 13 amino acids. V was clipped by 3 bases and J by 4 bases, with 9 bases between them. CDR3 nucleotides: TGCAGTGCTAGCCGGCAGGGTAATGAAAAACTGTTTTTT. Its protein product is CSASRQGNEKLFF.

Many counts were recorded for this clonotype. The V gene is TRBV18, the J gene TRBJ1-1; D may be TRBD1 (5 bases). Between the trimmed V and J ends, which lost 8 bases and 1 base, there was a span of 11 bases. Germline V lookup: CDR1 KGHSH, CDR2 LQKENI. The CDR3 runs 13 residues. The CDR3 DNA reads as TGTGCCAGCAGCCCGGGGGGGAACACTGAAGCTTTCTTT. This translates into CASSPGGNTEAFF.

The chain uses TRBV3-1 and TRBJ1-1; D unclear. In germline, CDR1 is LGHDT, CDR2 YNNKEL (reference sequence). V shed 2 bases and J shed 5 bases, with 9 bases lying between them. The CDR3 covers 13 residues. The CDR3 DNA reads as TGTGCCAGCAGCCAAACCCCGAGGACTGAAGCTTTCTTT. This sequence encodes CASSQTPRTEAFF.

This clonotype was picked up a small number of times. The chain combines TRBV7-2 with TRBJ2-3; D might be TRBD2 (6 bases). Germline CDR1 reads SGHTA; CDR2 reads FQGNSA. The CDR3 totals 15 residues. The ends were cut back, 5 bases at V and 4 bases at J, with 16 bases in the middle. CDR3 in amino acids: CASSETRLSADTQYF. The DNA for the CDR3 is TGTGCCAGCAGCGAGACTAGGCTAAGCGCAGATACGCAGTATTTT.

Only a few counts were recorded for this clonotype. The chain links TRBV3-1 to TRBJ1-2; the D is unclear. Trimming left V 1 base short and J 6 bases short, with 3 bases between. This CDR3 has 11 residues. Germline V CDR1 and CDR2: LGHDT, YNNKEL (reference sequence). The CDR3 sequence is CASSQADGYTF. DNA of the CDR3: TGTGCCAGCAGCCAAGCGGATGGCTACACCTTC. Using reference TRBV3-1 and TRBJ1-2 for the parts outside the CDR3, the full variable domain is DTAVSQTPKYLVTQMGNDKSIKCEQNLGHDTMYWYKQDSKKFLKIMFSYNNKELIINETVPNRFSPKSPDKAHLNLHINSLELGDSAVYFCASSQADGYTFGSGTRLTVV.

The chain uses TRBV4-1 and TRBJ2-1; a weak D match, TRBD2 (6 bases). The CDR3 runs to 15 residues. Germline CDR1 and CDR2: MGHRA and YSYEKL. V shed 0 bases and J shed 8 bases, with 14 bases lying between them. DNA for the CDR3: TGCGCCAGCAGCCAAGAAGCTACTAGCCTCGATGAGCAGTTCTTC. Residues: CASSQEATSLDEQFF.

V gene TRBV2 combines with J gene TRBJ1-6; D is unresolved. Germline V CDR1 and CDR2: SNHLY, FYNNEI. The CDR3 runs to 16 residues. The V end was cut by 4 bases, the J end by 6 bases, with 16 bases between. CDR3 in DNA: TGTGCCAGCAGTGTTGAAGGAGCCACTACTAATTCACCCCTCCACTTT. Amino acids: CASSVEGATTNSPLHF.

The chain links TRBV6-5 to TRBJ2-5; D is unresolved. In germline, CDR1 is MNHEY, CDR2 SVGAGI. V was pared by 2 bases and J by 5 bases, with 15 bases between. CDR3 length: 15 residues. The CDR3 region has the DNA TGTGCCAGCAGTTACCTAAGGGCTGTGGGGGAGACCCAGTACTTC. Amino acids: CASSYLRAVGETQYF.

The rearrangement links TRBV10-3 to TRBJ2-2; no firm D call. This CDR3 region has 14 residues. Trimming removed 8 bases at V and 0 bases at J, with 10 bases between. The germline CDR1 and CDR2 sequences are ENHRY and SYGVKD. CDR3 sequence: CAIGPGANTGELFF. The CDR3 coding sequence is TGTGCCATCGGGCCGGGCGCGAACACCGGGGAGCTGTTTTTT.

This clonotype was seen more than once but under ten times. The V gene is TRBV5-1, the J gene TRBJ2-3; D uncertain. CDR1 and CDR2 (germline): SGHRS, YFSETQ. V was trimmed by 4 bases and J by 0 bases, leaving 9 bases between them. The CDR3 consists of 14 residues. This CDR3 is CASSQLVSTDTQYF. In nucleotides, the CDR3 is TGCGCCAGCAGCCAATTAGTCAGCACAGATACGCAGTATTTT.

This sequence joins TRBV20-1 and TRBJ2-5; tentatively, D is TRBD2 (5 bases). The CDR3 loop spans 11 amino acids. In germline, CDR1 is DFQATT, CDR2 SNEGSKA (reference sequence). The CDR3 sequence: CSRGLQETQYF. The DNA of the CDR3 is TGCAGCCGAGGGTTACAAGAGACCCAGTACTTC.

This clonotype occurred a few times. V usage is TRBV29-1 and J usage is TRBJ2-7, with D perhaps matching TRBD1 or TRBD2 (5 bases each). With 0 bases removed from V and 0 bases from J, the gap between germline ends came to 9 bases. Germline V gene sequence: CDR1 SQVTM, CDR2 ANQGSEA. The CDR3 covers 14 residues. CDR3 bases: TGCAGCGTTGAAGATCGGGGCACCTCCTACGAGCAGTACTTC. Encoded protein: CSVEDRGTSYEQYF.

As concerns this clonotype: This may stem from a read error, because a much larger clone lies one nucleotide away. J is TRBJ2-7 and V is TRBV29-1; TRBD1 aligns across 7 bases. CDR3 length equals 12 residues. Trimming at V came to 4 bases and at J to 4 bases, leaving 4 bases not matched to a gene. Germline CDR1 SQVTM, CDR2 ANQGSEA. CDR3 DNA sequence: TGCAGCGTTGCACAGGGGCAATACGAGCAGTACTTC. It yields the protein CSVAQGQYEQYF.

A remark on this clonotype: Since a much larger clone is just one base distant, this may be a read error. The V gene is TRBV27, the J gene TRBJ1-2; 7 positions agree with TRBD1. The CDR3 covers 15 residues. In germline, CDR1 is MNHEY, CDR2 SMNVEV (reference sequence). The CDR3 loop reads CVSSLRQGANYGYTF. As DNA, the CDR3 is TGTGTCAGCAGTTTACGGCAGGGGGCTAACTATGGCTACACCTTC.

This clonotype was seen a handful of times. The chain links TRBV7-2 to TRBJ2-7; no firm D call. V lost 2 bases to trimming and J lost 7 bases, with 15 bases between them. Germline values: CDR1 SGHTA, CDR2 FQGNSA. The CDR3 is 14 amino acids. The CDR3: CASSLPSIYNEQYF. CDR3 in DNA: TGTGCCAGCAGCTTACCGTCCATCTACAATGAGCAGTACTTC.

This clonotype was found a few times. This chain connects TRBV15 to TRBJ2-1, with D tentatively TRBD1 (6 bases). The tail of the sequence fits TRBJ2-7 better, so the J call may be wrong. Per the germline V gene, CDR1 is LNHNV and CDR2 is YYDKDF (reference sequence). This CDR3 contains 15 residues. CDR3 protein: CATSREGASYNEQYF. The CDR3 nucleotides are TGTGCCACCAGCAGAGAGGGGGCCTCCTACAATGAGCAGTACTTC.

CDR3 protein: CASTRSTGELFF. CDR3 DNA: TGTGCCAGCACCCGATCCACCGGGGAGCTGTTTTTT. J is TRBJ2-2 and V is TRBV6-6; D unclear. The V end lost 7 bases, the J end lost 4 bases, and 7 bases lay between the germline ends. The germline V gene encodes CDR1 MNHNY and CDR2 SVGAGI (reference sequence). The CDR3 has 12 residues.

This clonotype was found many times. CDR3 nucleotides: TGTGCCAGCAGTTCGACGACAGGTTTTTATGGCTACACCTTC. It encodes CASSSTTGFYGYTF. The chain combines TRBV12-3 or TRBV12-4 with TRBJ1-2; a weak D match, TRBD1 (6 bases). The CDR3 contains 14 residues. Trimming stripped 4 bases from V and 5 bases from J, with 14 bases between.

As for this clonotype: A read error may produce the germline difference seen at one junction end. The V and J genes are TRBV10-3 and TRBJ2-1; tentatively, D is TRBD1 (5 bases). Germline lookup yields CDR1 ENHRY and CDR2 SYGVKD. This CDR3 comprises 14 residues. CDR3 loop: CVISESKGYNEQFF. The CDR3 DNA sequence: TGTGTCATCAGTGAGTCGAAGGGGTACAATGAGCAGTTCTTC.